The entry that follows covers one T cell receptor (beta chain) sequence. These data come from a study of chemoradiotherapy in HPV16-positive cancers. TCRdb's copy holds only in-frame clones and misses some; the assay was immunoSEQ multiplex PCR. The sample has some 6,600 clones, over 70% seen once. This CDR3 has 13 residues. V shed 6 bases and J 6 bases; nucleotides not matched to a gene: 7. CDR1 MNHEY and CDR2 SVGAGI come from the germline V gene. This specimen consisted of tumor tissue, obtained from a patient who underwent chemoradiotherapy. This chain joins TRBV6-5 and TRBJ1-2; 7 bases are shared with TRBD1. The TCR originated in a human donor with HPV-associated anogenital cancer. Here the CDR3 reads CASSRGGYDGYTF. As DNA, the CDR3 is TGTGCCAGCAGCCGAGGGGGCTATGATGGCTACACCTTC.